This T cell receptor (beta chain) comes out of a study of breast tumors, draining lymph nodes, adjacent tissues. Findings of the study overall: Tumor and nontumor repertoires were significantly more similar in luminal-like than in basal-like breast cancer. Findings are consistent with lymph node origin and intratumoral expansion of most tumor T cells. Data only fit, rather than demonstrated, lymph node origin of most tumor T cells.

Concerning this clonotype itself: The antigen is unknown.

The CDR3 covers 16 residues. After removal of 5 bases from V and 4 bases from J, the junction contained 11 bases not matched to a gene. Germline assignment: CDR1 LNHDA and CDR2 SQIVND (reference sequence). The lymph nodes were axillary draining lymph nodes from breast cancer patients. TCRdb independently ran MiXCR on the multiplex PCR reads; one entry per CDR3 protein. Here the sample spans about 220,000 distinct CDR3 sequences, roughly a third being singletons. Sequencing input: axillary lymph node tissue. The sequence was obtained from a female donor with breast cancer. Some clones in this sample may be carry-over from other donors' samples. The chain carries TRBV19 and TRBJ2-3, with 8 bases fitting TRBD1. CDR3 amino acids: CASSGTGASDADTQYF. The CDR3 nucleotides are TGTGCCAGTAGTGGGACAGGAGCTAGCGACGCAGATACGCAGTATTTT.